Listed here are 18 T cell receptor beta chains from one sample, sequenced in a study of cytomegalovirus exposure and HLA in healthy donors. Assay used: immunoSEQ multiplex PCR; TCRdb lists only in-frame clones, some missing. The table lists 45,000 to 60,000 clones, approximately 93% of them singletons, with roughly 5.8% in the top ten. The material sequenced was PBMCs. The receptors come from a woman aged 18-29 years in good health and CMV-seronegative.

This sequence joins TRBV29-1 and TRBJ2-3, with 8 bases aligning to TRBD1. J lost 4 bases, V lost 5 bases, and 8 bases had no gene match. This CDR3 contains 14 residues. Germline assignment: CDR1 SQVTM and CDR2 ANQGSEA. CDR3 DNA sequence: TGCAGCGTTAAATGGACAGGGCTCCCAGATACGCAGTATTTT. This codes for CSVKWTGLPDTQYF.

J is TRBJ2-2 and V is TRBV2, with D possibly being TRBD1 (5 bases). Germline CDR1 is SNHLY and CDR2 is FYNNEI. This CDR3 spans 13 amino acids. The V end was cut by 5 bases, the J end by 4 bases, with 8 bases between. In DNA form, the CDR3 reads TGTGCCAGCAGTACAGGTTTCACCGGGGAGCTGTTTTTT. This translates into CASSTGFTGELFF.

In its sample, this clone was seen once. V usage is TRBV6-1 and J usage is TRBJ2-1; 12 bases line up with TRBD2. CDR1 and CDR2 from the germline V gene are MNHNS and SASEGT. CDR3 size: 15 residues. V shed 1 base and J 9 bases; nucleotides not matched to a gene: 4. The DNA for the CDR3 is TGTGCCAGCAGTGAAGGACTAGCGGGAGTAGGTGAGCAGTTCTTC. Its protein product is CASSEGLAGVGEQFF.

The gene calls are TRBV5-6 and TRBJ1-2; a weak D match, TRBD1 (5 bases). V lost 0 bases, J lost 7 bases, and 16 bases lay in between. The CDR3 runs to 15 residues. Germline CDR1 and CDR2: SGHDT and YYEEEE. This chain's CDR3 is CASSLGAGKRSGYTF. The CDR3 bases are TGTGCCAGCAGCTTGGGGGCAGGGAAAAGGAGTGGCTACACCTTC.

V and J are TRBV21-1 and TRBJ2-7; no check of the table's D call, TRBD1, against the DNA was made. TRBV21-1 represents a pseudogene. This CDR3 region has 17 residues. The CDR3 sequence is CASSSHLGTGGSYEQYV. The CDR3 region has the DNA TGTGCCAGCAGCAGCCACTTAGGGACAGGGGGGTCCTACGAGCAGTACGTC.

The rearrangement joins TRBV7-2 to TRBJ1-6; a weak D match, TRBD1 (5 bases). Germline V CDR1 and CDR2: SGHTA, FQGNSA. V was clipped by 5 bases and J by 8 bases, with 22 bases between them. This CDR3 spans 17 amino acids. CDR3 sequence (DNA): TGTGCCAGCAGCCCCCACACTATCCAGGGCCCTTATTCACCCCTCCACTTT. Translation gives CASSPHTIQGPYSPLHF.

CDR3 nucleotide sequence: TGTGCCAGCAGCTTAGGGGCCAGCAACTATGGCTACACCTTC. This codes for CASSLGASNYGYTF. The chain recombines TRBV7-8 with TRBJ1-2, with unresolved D. The V gene lost 1 base and the J gene lost 2 bases, with 8 bases spanning the gap. CDR3 length: 14 amino acids. Per germline, CDR1 SGHVS and CDR2 FQNEAQ.

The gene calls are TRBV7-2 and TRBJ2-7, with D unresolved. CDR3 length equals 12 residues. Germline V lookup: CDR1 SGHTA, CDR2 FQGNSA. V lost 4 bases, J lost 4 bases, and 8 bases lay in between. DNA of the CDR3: TGTGCCAGCAGCTCGACTTATTACGAGCAGTACTTC. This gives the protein CASSSTYYEQYF. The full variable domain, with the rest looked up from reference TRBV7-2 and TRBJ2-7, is GAGVSQSPSNKVTEKGKDVELRCDPISGHTALYWYRQSLGQGLEFLIYFQGNSAPDKSGLPSDRFSAERTGGSVSTLTIQRTQQEDSAVYLCASSSTYYEQYFGPGTRLTVT.

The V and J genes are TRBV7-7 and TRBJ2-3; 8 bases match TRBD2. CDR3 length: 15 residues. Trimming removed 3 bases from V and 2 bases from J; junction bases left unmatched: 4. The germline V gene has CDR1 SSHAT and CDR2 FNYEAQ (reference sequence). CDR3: CASSLGRGATDTQYF. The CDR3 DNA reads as TGTGCCAGCAGCTTGGGGCGGGGGGCCACAGATACGCAGTATTTT.

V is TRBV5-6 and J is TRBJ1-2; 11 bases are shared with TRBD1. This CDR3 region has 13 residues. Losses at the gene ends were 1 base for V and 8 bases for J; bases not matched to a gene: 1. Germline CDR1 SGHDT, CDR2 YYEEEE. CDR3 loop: CASSLRTGGGYTF. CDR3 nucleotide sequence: TGTGCCAGCAGCTTGAGGACAGGGGGCGGCTACACCTTC.

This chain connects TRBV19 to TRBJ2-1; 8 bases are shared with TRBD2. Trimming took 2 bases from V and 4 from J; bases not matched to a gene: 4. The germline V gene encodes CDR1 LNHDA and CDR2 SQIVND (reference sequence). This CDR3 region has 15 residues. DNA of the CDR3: TGTGCCAGTAGTATATCAAAGCGGGAGTACAATGAGCAGTTCTTC. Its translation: CASSISKREYNEQFF.

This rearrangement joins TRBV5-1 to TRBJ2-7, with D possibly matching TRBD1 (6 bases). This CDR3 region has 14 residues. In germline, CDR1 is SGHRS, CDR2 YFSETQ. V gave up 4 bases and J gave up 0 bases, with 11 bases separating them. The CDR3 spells CASSPWTDSYEQYF. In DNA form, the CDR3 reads TGCGCCAGCAGCCCCTGGACAGACTCCTACGAGCAGTACTTC.

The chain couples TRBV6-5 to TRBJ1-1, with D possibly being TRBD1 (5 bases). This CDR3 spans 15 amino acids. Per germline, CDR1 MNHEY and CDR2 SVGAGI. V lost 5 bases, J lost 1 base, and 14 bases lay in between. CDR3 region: CASSPTTEANTEAFF. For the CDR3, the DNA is TGTGCCAGCAGTCCGACGACAGAAGCGAACACTGAAGCTTTCTTT.

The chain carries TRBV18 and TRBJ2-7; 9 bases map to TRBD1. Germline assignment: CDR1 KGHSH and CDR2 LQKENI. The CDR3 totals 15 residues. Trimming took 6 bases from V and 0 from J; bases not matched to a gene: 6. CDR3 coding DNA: TGTGCCAGCTCCCGCGACAGGGGGAGCTCCTACGAGCAGTACGTC. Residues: CASSRDRGSSYEQYV.

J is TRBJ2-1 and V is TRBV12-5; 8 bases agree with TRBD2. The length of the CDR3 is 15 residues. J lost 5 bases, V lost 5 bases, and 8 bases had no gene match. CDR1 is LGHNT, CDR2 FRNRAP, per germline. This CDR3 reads CASGQSGGVHNEQFF. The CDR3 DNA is TGTGCTAGTGGTCAAAGCGGGGGAGTCCACAATGAGCAGTTCTTC.

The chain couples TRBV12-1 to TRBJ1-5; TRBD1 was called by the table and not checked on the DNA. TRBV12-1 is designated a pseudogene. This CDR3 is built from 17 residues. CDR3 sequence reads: CASSLDVQGGFNQPQHF. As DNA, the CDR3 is TGTGCCAGCAGCCTTGATGTCCAGGGGGGATTCAATCAGCCCCAGCATTTT.

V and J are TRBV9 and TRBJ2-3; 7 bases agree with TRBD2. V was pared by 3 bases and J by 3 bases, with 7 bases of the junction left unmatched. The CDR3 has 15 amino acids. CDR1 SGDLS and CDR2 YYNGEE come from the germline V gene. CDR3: CASSAGLGLTDTQYF. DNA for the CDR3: TGTGCCAGCAGCGCAGGACTAGGGTTAACAGATACGCAGTATTTT.

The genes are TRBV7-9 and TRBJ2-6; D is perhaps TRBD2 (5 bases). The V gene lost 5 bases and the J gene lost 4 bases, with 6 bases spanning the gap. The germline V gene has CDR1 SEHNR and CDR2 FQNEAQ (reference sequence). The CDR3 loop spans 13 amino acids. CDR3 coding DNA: TGTGCCAGCAGCAGGAGGGGGGCCAACGTCCTGACTTTC. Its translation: CASSRRGANVLTF.